These 9 T cell receptor beta chains share one sample of origin, sequenced in a study of cytomegalovirus exposure and HLA in healthy donors. PCR amplification relied on 60 Vbeta primers (plus 13 Jbeta primers). The table came from immunoSEQ multiplex PCR; TCRdb's copy has only in-frame clones and leaves some out. The data contain hundreds of thousands of clones, around 79% of them seen just once; the ten biggest clones take up 1.8%. The sample was PBMCs. Source of these receptors: a male donor in good health and CMV-seronegative.

The chain recombines TRBV9 with TRBJ1-2, with D maybe TRBD1 (5 bases). Trimming stripped 5 bases from V and 8 bases from J, with 16 bases between. The CDR3 is 13 amino acids. Germline V lookup: CDR1 SGDLS, CDR2 YYNGEE. DNA for the CDR3: TGTGCCAGCAGTCTTACGGGACTTCAGGGCTACACCTTC. This encodes CASSLTGLQGYTF. Full variable domain (missing parts from reference TRBV9 and TRBJ1-2): DSGVTQTPKHLITATGQRVTLRCSPRSGDLSVYWYQQSLDQGLQFLIQYYNGEERAKGNILERFSAQQFPDLHSELNLSSLELGDSALYFCASSLTGLQGYTFGSGTRLTVV.

A few counts support this clone. This chain joins TRBV4-3 and TRBJ2-2; 7 nucleotides match TRBD2. CDR1 and CDR2 (germline): LGHNA, YSLEER. Germline trimming cut 3 bases from V and 5 bases from J; bases unmatched to any gene: 12. There are 17 residues in the CDR3. The CDR3 DNA reads as TGCGCCAGCAGCCAGATAGAGTGGGGGGGAAAGACCGGGGAGCTGTTTTTT. This encodes CASSQIEWGGKTGELFF.

This chain joins TRBV10-1 and TRBJ2-3, with 15 nucleotides matching TRBD2. CDR1 and CDR2 from the germline V gene are WNHNN and SYGVQD (reference sequence). This CDR3 comprises 16 residues. V shed 4 bases, J shed 6 bases, and the junction held 5 bases outside the gene matches. The chain's CDR3 is CASSVGLAGGPDTQYF. In DNA form, the CDR3 reads TGCGCCAGCAGTGTCGGACTAGCGGGAGGGCCGGATACGCAGTATTTT.

This clone was picked up one time. V usage is TRBV28 and J usage is TRBJ1-1, with 7 bases matching TRBD1. CDR1 MDHEN and CDR2 SYDVKM come from the germline V gene. With V trimmed by 7 bases and J by 4 bases, 9 bases remained unmatched. There are 14 residues in the CDR3. CDR3 region: CASMGYRGRTEAFF. The CDR3 bases are TGTGCCAGCATGGGGTACAGGGGTCGCACTGAAGCTTTCTTT.

The chain is built from TRBV28 and TRBJ2-1; 9 bases align to TRBD1. Per germline, CDR1 MDHEN and CDR2 SYDVKM. This CDR3 spans 13 amino acids. J gave up 6 bases and V 7 bases, and 4 bases lay outside the gene matches. The CDR3 reads CASTRQGVNEQFF. The CDR3 nucleotides read TGTGCCAGCACCCGACAGGGGGTCAATGAGCAGTTCTTC.

This clone was counted a few times. V usage is TRBV7-8 and J usage is TRBJ2-5; TRBD2 matches at 11 bases. Germline V gene data show CDR1 as SGHVS and CDR2 as FQNEAQ. There are 15 residues in the CDR3. The trim removed 1 base at V and 7 bases at J, leaving 5 bases unmatched. The CDR3 here is CASSLVGTSGGTQYF. The CDR3 nucleotides read TGTGCCAGCAGCTTAGTAGGGACTAGCGGAGGGACCCAGTACTTC.

The V gene is TRBV9, the J gene TRBJ1-4; TRBD1 is a possible D gene (6 bases). V was pared by 0 bases and J by 7 bases, with 10 bases between. The germline gives CDR1 SGDLS, CDR2 YYNGEE. CDR3 length: 14 amino acids. The CDR3 protein is CASSVGTGSEKLFF. The CDR3 coding sequence is TGTGCCAGCAGCGTAGGTACAGGGAGTGAAAAACTGTTTTTT.

In its sample, this clone was seen once. The V gene is TRBV10-2, the J gene TRBJ2-7; 7 bases line up with TRBD1. CDR3 size: 14 residues. Germline-derived CDR1 and CDR2 are WSHSY and SAAADI. V gave up 10 bases and J gave up 3 bases; unmatched junction bases: 12. CDR3 coding DNA: TGCGCCACCAAACGACAGGGCGCAATCTACGAGCAGTACTTC. It translates to CATKRQGAIYEQYF.

The rearrangement joins TRBV5-1 to TRBJ1-1; no clear D. Germline values: CDR1 SGHRS, CDR2 YFSETQ. This CDR3 is built from 12 residues. V was trimmed by 4 bases and J by 8 bases, leaving 12 bases between them. The CDR3 DNA follows: TGCGCCAGCAGCCCCTCGCGAGGCGAAGCTTTCTTT. It encodes CASSPSRGEAFF. Combining the CDR3 with reference TRBV5-1 and TRBJ1-1 gives the whole variable domain KAGVTQTPRYLIKTRGQQVTLSCSPISGHRSVSWYQQTPGQGLQFLFEYFSETQRNKGNFPGRFSGRQFSNSRSEMNVSTLELGDSALYLCASSPSRGEAFFGQGTRLTVV.